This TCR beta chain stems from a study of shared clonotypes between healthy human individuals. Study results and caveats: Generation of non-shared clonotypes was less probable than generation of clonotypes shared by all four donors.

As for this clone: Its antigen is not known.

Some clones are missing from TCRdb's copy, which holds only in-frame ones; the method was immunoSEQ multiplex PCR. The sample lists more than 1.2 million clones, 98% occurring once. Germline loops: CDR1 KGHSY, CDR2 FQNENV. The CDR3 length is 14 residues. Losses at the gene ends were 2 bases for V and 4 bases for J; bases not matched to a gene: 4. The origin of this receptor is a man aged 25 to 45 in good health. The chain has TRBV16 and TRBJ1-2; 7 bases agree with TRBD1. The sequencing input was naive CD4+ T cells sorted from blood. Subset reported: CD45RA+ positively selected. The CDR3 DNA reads TGTGCCAGCAGCCAAAGCGCAGGGGGCTATGGCTACACCTTC. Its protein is CASSQSAGGYGYTF.